This T cell receptor (beta chain) was found in a study of T cell clonotyping in hematopoietic cell transplantation. Study results and limitations: Pathologically expanded recipient clonotypes increased progressively from day 30 to day 180 as diversity fell.

Sequencing used immunoSEQ multiplex PCR; TCRdb keeps in-frame clones, though not all of them. The profile shows some 10,000 clones, around 97% of them singletons. Worth noting for this clone: What it binds is unknown.

CDR1 is SGHRS, CDR2 YFSETQ, per germline. V lost 3 bases and J lost 2, with 12 bases in between. The length of the CDR3 is 14 residues. The chain has TRBV5-1 and TRBJ2-7, with TRBD1 as a possible D gene (6 bases). This TCR was recovered from a male patient over 55 who had an allogeneic stem cell transplant from a related donor, so the T cells may come from the graft donor. Some clones in this sample may be carry-over from other donors' samples. This specimen was peripheral blood mononuclear cells, taken 100 days after allogeneic stem cell transplant. The CDR3 DNA sequence: TGCGCCAGCAGCTCTTCAGGGGACCCCTACGAGCAGTACTTC. Protein product: CASSSSGDPYEQYF.